The clone carrying this T cell receptor beta chain was seen once. No antigen is known for it. How the authors handled the data: With immunoSEQ giving junction-only sequences and no quality scores, filtering differed. Clones were read by immunoSEQ multiplex PCR, and TCRdb kept only the in-frame ones, dropping some. Clone size and V and J calls were adopted from that table, with D and trimming inferred from the DNA. Among roughly 1,000,000 clones, 70% to 80% were seen once, and the ten largest hold approximately 0.5%. The CDR3 covers 14 residues. In germline, CDR1 is SGHRS, CDR2 YFSETQ. V gave up 3 bases and J gave up 6 bases; unmatched junction bases: 5. The data were obtained in a study of shared clonotypes between healthy human individuals. The study, taken as a whole, reports: Specimens sampled were limited to blood, with tissue repertoires likely differing. Some naive CD4 clonotypes, roughly 4.7%, turned up in common across four donors. As a rule, naive subsets had a larger estimated richness than memory subsets.

Sequencing used memory CD4+ T cells from PBMCs. The subset here: CD45RA-negative fraction. The rearrangement uses TRBV5-1 and TRBJ2-4; 8 bases map to TRBD1. This sequence originates from a man younger than 30 in good health. Some clones in this sample may be carry-over from other donors' samples. CDR3: CASSYTQGGNIQYF. The CDR3 nucleotides read TGCGCCAGCAGCTATACACAGGGGGGAAACATTCAGTACTTC.